Described below is a single TCR beta chain sequence and its context. This entry belongs to a study of blood T cell repertoires in COVID-19. Turning to the study itself: The cDNA or gDNA used as material had been derived from T cells, B-cell-depleted T cells, or PBMCs.

In the authors' methods: Reference gene primer amplification gave estimated nucleated cell counts. Sequencing was performed with immunoSEQ multiplex PCR; in TCRdb, only in-frame clones are kept and a portion is missing. The D gene and trimming were derived from the DNA, and the V and J assignments and clone size from that table. The table includes about 170,000 clones, around 83% detected once. Germline V gene sequence: CDR1 SGHNT, CDR2 YENEEA. The ends lost 5 bases at V and 10 bases at J; junction bases unmatched: 4. The CDR3 spans 12 residues. The chain joins TRBV11-3 to TRBJ2-7; 11 nucleotides agree with TRBD2. This receptor was identified in a woman between 65 and 79 years old who had recovered from COVID-19. Material: peripheral blood. CDR3: CASSPSGGPQYF. CDR3 bases: TGTGCCAGCAGCCCTAGCGGGGGGCCTCAGTACTTC.